This T cell receptor beta chain appears in the sequencing data of a study of patients and donors after allogeneic stem cell transplantation. Each CDR3 protein is one row after TCRdb ran MiXCR on the RT-PCR reads. The sample lists roughly 230,000 distinct CDR3 sequences; roughly 15% were seen once. This CDR3 has 12 residues. The J segment lost 11 bases and the V segment lost 5 bases, leaving 7 bases of the junction unmatched. Germline loops: CDR1 MNHEY, CDR2 SVGAGI. The gene calls are TRBV6-5 and TRBJ1-1; 8 bases map to TRBD1. The sample consisted of blood, either unsorted or a sorted T cell fraction (not recorded which). This receptor was taken from a human donor who was either an allogeneic HSCT recipient or a stem cell or donor lymphocyte infusion donor (not recorded which). It is not recorded whose cells these are; they may come from a transplant donor. The CDR3 nucleotides read TGTGCCAGCAGTCGGACAGGGACTGGGGCTTTCTTT. It codes for CASSRTGTGAFF.